One and the same sample provided the 9 T cell receptor beta chains below, sequenced in a study of T cells in Graves' hyperthyroidism and ophthalmopathy (dated by TCRdb to between 2019 and 2020). Library prep was done by multiplex PCR. The data were produced on an Illumina HiSeq 2000. The TCR beta CDR3 regions were amplified from RNA transcripts. For the first round of RT-PCR on the TCR CDR3, the HTBI primer set was used together with the Qiagen OneStep RT-PCR kit. TCRdb reprocessed the public reads (quality trimming at Q25 with fastp, clone calling with MiXCR) and kept in-frame beta chains. Rows are combined by CDR3 protein, so each entry shows the most common genes and DNA. Within this sample are fewer than 800,000 distinct CDR3 sequences, with less than 20% of them counted one time only. Approximately 8% of the sample is in the top ten clones. The sequenced sample consisted of blood. These receptors were obtained from a young man with Graves' hyperthyroidism.

This sequence joins TRBV6-2 or TRBV6-3 and TRBJ1-5; TRBD1 agrees at 9 bases. From germline, CDR1 is MNHEY and CDR2 SVGEGT. The ends lost 6 bases at V and 6 bases at J; junction bases unmatched: 3. The length of the CDR3 is 13 residues. As DNA, the CDR3 is TGTGCCAGCAGGGGACAGGGCCGTCAGCCCCAGCATTTT. It yields the protein CASRGQGRQPQHF.

This clonotype was picked up many times. The CDR3: CASTRPSSYNSPLHF. The CDR3 DNA follows: TGTGCCAGCACCCGCCCGAGCTCCTATAATTCACCCCTCCACTTT. The V call is TRBV28, the J call TRBJ1-6; D gene ambiguous. Germline V gene sequence: CDR1 MDHEN, CDR2 SYDVKM. The CDR3 has 15 residues. The ends were cut back, 7 bases at V and 0 bases at J, with 10 bases in the middle.

This clonotype was counted ten times or more. This rearrangement joins TRBV29-1 to TRBJ2-3; D gene ambiguous. Germline CDR1 reads SQVTM; CDR2 reads ANQGSEA. The V end lost 0 bases, the J end lost 6 bases, and 10 bases lay between the germline ends. This CDR3 comprises 13 residues. The CDR3, as DNA: TGCAGCGTTGAAGATACCCTGATGGATACGCAGTATTTT. Encoded protein: CSVEDTLMDTQYF.

This chain uses TRBV3-1 with TRBJ2-7, with D perhaps matching TRBD1 or TRBD2 (5 bases each). Germline CDR1 LGHDT, CDR2 YNNKEL (reference sequence). V lost 0 bases, J lost 9 bases, and 18 bases lay in between. CDR3 length: 15 residues. The DNA for the CDR3 is TGTGCCAGCAGCCAAGACTGGGACCCCCACTTCGGGCAGTACTTC. Amino acid sequence: CASSQDWDPHFGQYF.

This clonotype came up many times. CDR3 nucleotide sequence: TGTGCCAGCAGCCAATTCGGGTTCGGAGATCAGCCCCAGCATTTT. Protein product: CASSQFGFGDQPQHF. The chain employs TRBV3-1 and TRBJ1-5; no firm D call. The CDR3 is made up of 15 amino acids. From germline, CDR1 is LGHDT and CDR2 YNNKEL (reference sequence). V was shortened by 2 bases and J by 5 bases, with 13 bases between the two germline ends.

This clonotype showed up just a few times. The chain carries TRBV2 and TRBJ2-7, with D tentatively TRBD2 (6 bases). CDR3 length: 13 residues. The V gene's germline CDR1 is SNHLY and CDR2 FYNNEI. V lost 6 bases to trimming and J lost 4 bases, with 13 bases between them. The CDR3, as DNA: TGTGCCAGCAGCCGACTAGGAAGATACGAGCAGTACTTC. The encoded protein is CASSRLGRYEQYF.

There are many counts of this clonotype. This chain connects TRBV30 to TRBJ2-1; D is unresolved. The CDR3 is 13 residues long. Germline V gene sequence: CDR1 GTSNPN, CDR2 SVGIG (reference sequence). The germline V and J ends were trimmed by 5 bases and 0 bases, with 8 bases remaining between them. CDR3 region: CAWDSSSYNEQFF. The CDR3 DNA is TGTGCCTGGGACTCGAGCTCCTACAATGAGCAGTTCTTC.

V is TRBV28 and J is TRBJ1-2; 8 nucleotides match TRBD1. V dropped 5 bases and J dropped 7; count of bases not matched to a gene: 12. Germline V gene data show CDR1 as MDHEN and CDR2 as SYDVKM. This CDR3 contains 15 residues. CDR3 DNA: TGTGCCAGCAGTCCCCGTGTCCAGGGGGCGGTTGGCTACACCTTC. The encoded protein is CASSPRVQGAVGYTF.

Only a few counts were recorded for this clonotype. The chain combines TRBV11-3 with TRBJ2-1; D tentatively fits TRBD1 or TRBD2 (5 bases each). This CDR3 is built from 16 residues. V was pared by 4 bases and J by 3 bases, with 16 bases between. CDR1 SGHNT and CDR2 YENEEA come from the germline V gene. The CDR3 region is CASSSRGTGFYNEQFF. For the CDR3, the DNA is TGTGCCAGCAGCTCTCGAGGGACGGGGTTCTACAATGAGCAGTTCTTC.